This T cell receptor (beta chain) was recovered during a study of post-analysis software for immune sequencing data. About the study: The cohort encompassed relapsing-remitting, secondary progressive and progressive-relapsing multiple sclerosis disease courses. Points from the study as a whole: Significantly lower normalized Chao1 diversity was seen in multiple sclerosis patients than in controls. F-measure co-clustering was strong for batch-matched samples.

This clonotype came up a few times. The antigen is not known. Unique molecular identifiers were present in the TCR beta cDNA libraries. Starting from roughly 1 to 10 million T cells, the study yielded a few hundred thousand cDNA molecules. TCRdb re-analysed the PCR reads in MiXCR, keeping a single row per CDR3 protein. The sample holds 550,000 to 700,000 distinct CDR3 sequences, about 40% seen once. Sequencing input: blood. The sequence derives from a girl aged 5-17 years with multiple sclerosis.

CDR3 residues: CSVARQGAREQYF. CDR3 sequence (DNA): TGCAGCGTTGCCCGACAGGGGGCCAGGGAGCAGTACTTC. The rearrangement joins TRBV29-1 to TRBJ2-7; 10 bases fit TRBD1. The CDR3 runs 13 residues. The V gene end was trimmed by 4 bases and the J gene end by 7 bases; junction bases not matched to a gene: 7. The germline gives CDR1 SQVTM, CDR2 ANQGSEA.